These 3 T cell receptor beta chains were all obtained from the same sample, sequenced in a study of beta chain features in type 1 diabetes (dated by TCRdb to the late 2010s). These receptors' antigens are unknown. Overall study outcomes, separate from this receptor: Type 1 diabetes patients showed a moderate but significant shortening of TCRB CDR3 length in all four CD4+ subsets.

The library was produced with the immunoSEQ multiplex PCR assay. The High Capacity cDNA Reverse Transcription Kit was used to reverse transcribe all of the isolated RNA, meaning that expressed TCRB transcripts were what got sequenced. TCRdb holds this immuneACCESS table with in-frame rearrangements only. Some clones are missing; in checked studies, unresolved V genes explain under half, and the rest has no known cause. In all, the sample holds tens of thousands of clones, and roughly 39% of those were seen once. Of the sample, roughly 1.4% falls within the top ten clones. Sequenced input: Tregs from blood. What this sample's cell subset or site label stands for: regulatory CD4+ T cells. The receptors come from a man aged 30-40 years with type 1 diabetes.

The chain links TRBV28 to TRBJ1-2; a possible D gene is TRBD1 (5 bases). This CDR3 is 15 amino acids long. Germline values: CDR1 MDHEN, CDR2 SYDVKM. V gave up 3 bases and J gave up 2 bases, with 13 bases separating them. The CDR3 coding sequence is TGTGCCAGCAGTTTTGAGGCAGGGAGGAACTATGGCTACACCTTC. Translating it yields CASSFEAGRNYGYTF.

This clone was seen more than once but under ten times. The V and J genes are TRBV19 and TRBJ1-1; D possibly corresponds to TRBD1 (5 bases). Germline CDR1 LNHDA, CDR2 SQIVND (reference sequence). The V gene lost 5 bases and the J gene lost 1 base, with 14 bases spanning the gap. This CDR3 has 15 residues. The CDR3 sequence: CASSLRRGGNTEAFF. The CDR3 bases are TGTGCCAGTAGTCTCCGACGCGGGGGGAACACTGAAGCTTTCTTT.

J is TRBJ1-2 and V is TRBV2, with 7 bases identical to TRBD1. CDR3 length equals 14 residues. V was clipped by 6 bases and J by 2 bases; unmatched bases: 6. From germline, CDR1 is SNHLY and CDR2 FYNNEI. CDR3 sequence: CASRKTGTNYGYTF. The CDR3 DNA follows: TGTGCCAGCAGAAAGACAGGGACCAACTATGGCTACACCTTC.